The sequence of this T cell receptor (beta chain) was determined in a study of identical twins. A single record per CDR3 protein comes from TCRdb applying MiXCR to the 5' RACE reads. The sample shows 400,000 to 500,000 distinct CDR3 sequences, approximately 17% of them seen only once. There are 16 residues in the CDR3. The ends were cut back, 6 bases at V and 0 bases at J, with 16 bases in the middle. The germline gives CDR1 MNHNS, CDR2 SASEGT. J is TRBJ2-3 and V is TRBV6-1; possibly TRBD1 or TRBD2 for D (5 bases each). Sequencing input: naive T cells sorted from blood. The sequence was collected from a man over 45 in good health. CDR3 bases: TGTGCCAGCAGCCGCGGTGTGGGGACGAGCACAGATACGCAGTATTTT. Encoded protein: CASSRGVGTSTDTQYF.